This TCR beta chain came from a study of control samples from healthy donors and cancer patients. Here immunoSEQ multiplex PCR was the method, and the copy in TCRdb shows in-frame clones only, minus some. The sample records 50,000 to 55,000 clones, roughly 87% being singletons. Material: PBMCs. This clonotype originated in a man between 60 and 75 years old with head and neck cancer.

The DNA of the CDR3 is TGCGCCAGCAGCCAACAGTACTCCGTAACTAATTCACCCCTCCACTTT. Protein: CASSQQYSVTNSPLHF. The J gene is TRBJ1-6, the V gene TRBV4-3; D gene ambiguous. Germline V CDR1 and CDR2: LGHNA, YSLEER. V gave up 2 bases and J gave up 6 bases, with 14 bases separating them. The CDR3 length is 16 residues.